What follows are 30 T cell receptor beta chains derived from one specimen sequenced in a study of tumor-infiltrating lymphocytes in glioblastoma multiforme. TCRB libraries came from RNA via three nested multiplex PCR rounds. TCRdb reanalysed the multiplex PCR reads using MiXCR and keeps one entry per CDR3 protein. The table shows tens of thousands of distinct CDR3 sequences, with 60% to 75% occurring only once. The sequencing input was brain tumor tissue. The receptors were sampled from a male donor with glioblastoma.

This clonotype has only one observation. As the CDR3 is not closed by the conserved phenylalanine or tryptophan, this likely results from a read error. The CDR3 here is CASRWLNYGYTI. Here the CDR3 DNA reads TGTGCCAGCAGATGGCTGAACTATGGCTACACCATC. J is TRBJ1-2 and V is TRBV12-3 or TRBV12-4; no clear D gene. CDR3 length equals 12 residues. Between the trimmed V and J ends, which lost 6 bases and 2 bases, there was a span of 7 bases.

This clonotype was detected only a few times. The chain links TRBV7-9 to TRBJ2-3; tentative D call: TRBD2 (5 bases). This CDR3 is built from 14 residues. Germline CDR1 SEHNR, CDR2 FQNEAQ (reference sequence). With 0 bases removed from V and 6 bases from J, the gap between germline ends came to 10 bases. The CDR3 bases are TGTGCCAGCAGCTTAGCGGGAGCGGAGGATACGCAGTATTTT. Protein sequence: CASSLAGAEDTQYF.

This clonotype was observed a single time. A read error may produce the germline difference seen at one junction end. This chain joins TRBV20-1 and TRBJ2-1, with 11 bases matching TRBD2. CDR1 is DFQATT and CDR2 is SNEGSKA in the germline V gene (reference sequence). This CDR3 spans 15 amino acids. In DNA form, the CDR3 reads TGCAGTTCTAGAGTCGGGACTAGCGGCCACATTGAGCAGTTCTTC. The encoded protein is CSSRVGTSGHIEQFF.

The genes are TRBV19 and TRBJ1-3; D remains ambiguous. The V gene lost 5 bases and the J gene lost 0 bases, with 8 bases spanning the gap. Germline CDR1 reads LNHDA; CDR2 reads SQIVND (reference sequence). The CDR3 totals 14 residues. This chain's CDR3 is CASSLRGSGNTIYF. CDR3 DNA sequence: TGTGCCAGTAGTCTGCGGGGCTCTGGAAACACCATATATTTT.

The chain has TRBV10-3 and TRBJ1-2; D gene unclear. Germline CDR1 is ENHRY and CDR2 is SYGVKD. CDR3 size: 15 residues. The V end lost 0 bases, the J end lost 4 bases, and 12 bases lay between the germline ends. CDR3 sequence: CAISESGASSYGYTF. The CDR3 DNA reads TGTGCCATCAGTGAGTCCGGAGCTTCCAGCTATGGCTACACCTTC.

A note on this clonotype: Given the absence of the conserved phenylalanine or tryptophan at the CDR3 end, a read error is likely. The gene calls are TRBV29-1 and TRBJ2-7; D unclear. This CDR3 region has 14 residues. Per germline, CDR1 SQVTM and CDR2 ANQGSEA. Trimming removed 8 bases at V and 0 bases at J, with 17 bases between. The DNA of the CDR3 is TGCAGCCTTGGAAAGGGTTCCAGCTCCTACGAGCAGTACCTC. It yields the protein CSLGKGSSSYEQYL.

On this clonotype: A much larger clone sits a single nucleotide away, making a read error possible. V gene TRBV5-1 combines with J gene TRBJ2-1, with TRBD2 as a possible D gene (5 bases). Germline V gene sequence: CDR1 SGHRS, CDR2 YFSETQ. This CDR3 has 13 residues. Trimming pared 5 bases from V and 8 bases from J, leaving 14 bases between. The CDR3 DNA follows: TGCGCCAGCAGTCTGGACGGGGTTGATGAGCAGTTCTTC. This sequence encodes CASSLDGVDEQFF.

This clonotype was recorded once. No conserved phenylalanine or tryptophan is present at the end of the CDR3, so a read error is the likely explanation. CDR3 residues: CASSQGDSDTGELFI. DNA for the CDR3: TGTGCCAGCAGCCAGGGTGACAGTGACACCGGGGAGCTGTTTATT. The V call is TRBV4-2, the J call TRBJ2-2, with D possibly being TRBD1 (5 bases). Germline V CDR1 and CDR2: LGHNA, YNFKEQ. The CDR3 sequence is 15 residues long. V gave up 3 bases and J gave up 3 bases, with 11 bases separating them.

This clonotype was seen ten or more times. This rearrangement joins TRBV6-5 to TRBJ2-3; 10 bases line up with TRBD2. The CDR3 covers 18 residues. The V segment lost 7 bases and the J segment 0 bases; nucleotides outside the gene matches: 13. Germline V CDR1 and CDR2: MNHEY, SVGAGI. The CDR3 here is CASTRRSGRGASTDTQYF. Here the CDR3 DNA reads TGTGCCAGCACTAGAAGAAGCGGGAGGGGAGCTAGCACAGATACGCAGTATTTT.

Worth noting for this clonotype: With a much larger clone just one base away, this may be a read error. The chain recombines TRBV11-3 with TRBJ2-7; TRBD1 might be the D (5 bases). V was cut by 10 bases and J by 2 bases, with 18 bases left in between. The germline CDR1 and CDR2 sequences are SGHNT and YENEEA. The CDR3 runs 14 residues. Written as DNA, the CDR3 is TGTGCCACCCCGATCAGGGATTCGGCCTACGAGCAGTACTTC. Residues: CATPIRDSAYEQYF.

Turning to this clonotype: Sequence at one end of the junction differs from germline and may be a read error. The chain joins TRBV29-1 to TRBJ2-7; 13 nucleotides agree with TRBD2. This CDR3 region has 17 residues. CDR1 is SQVTM, CDR2 ANQGSEA, per germline. CDR3 in amino acids: CSVEIRDRLAGGYERYF. CDR3 coding DNA: TGCAGCGTTGAAATCCGGGATAGACTAGCGGGAGGCTACGAGCGGTACTTC.

This clonotype was detected a few times. This chain uses TRBV10-2 with TRBJ2-4; tentatively, D is TRBD2 (6 bases). CDR1 is WSHSY and CDR2 is SAAADI in the germline V gene. The V end lost 0 bases, the J end lost 8 bases, and 11 bases lay between the germline ends. The CDR3 loop spans 14 amino acids. The CDR3 here is CASSESGGEDIQYF. CDR3 nucleotides: TGCGCCAGCAGTGAGTCGGGAGGAGAGGACATTCAGTACTTC.

This clonotype was seen ten or more times. The rearrangement uses TRBV12-3 or TRBV12-4 and TRBJ2-7, with D unresolved. V was trimmed by 2 bases and J by 6 bases, leaving 14 bases between them. The CDR3 runs to 14 residues. This CDR3 is CASSLSLASVEQYF. Here the CDR3 DNA reads TGTGCCAGCAGTTTAAGCCTGGCTTCAGTCGAGCAGTACTTC.

The chain carries TRBV5-1 and TRBJ1-2; D might be TRBD1 (6 bases). Germline CDR1 reads SGHRS; CDR2 reads YFSETQ. The CDR3 has 17 amino acids. V gave up 4 bases and J gave up 7 bases, with 26 bases separating them. The CDR3 loop reads CASSPAEGGTAGGGYTF. DNA for the CDR3: TGCGCCAGCAGCCCCGCCGAGGGGGGCACGGCGGGGGGTGGCTACACCTTC.

This rearrangement joins TRBV20-1 to TRBJ1-1, with TRBD1 as a possible D gene (5 bases). The CDR3 is 12 residues long. Trimming removed 6 bases from V and 9 bases from J, with 17 bases in between. CDR1 is DFQATT and CDR2 is SNEGSKA in the germline V gene (reference sequence). The CDR3 DNA reads as TGCAGTGCGCCCCCCTCGCCAGGGAAAGCTTTCTTT. The encoded protein is CSAPPSPGKAFF.

This chain joins TRBV5-6 and TRBJ2-1; TRBD2 aligns across 10 bases. The CDR3 is made up of 16 amino acids. The J segment lost 9 bases and the V segment lost 1 base, leaving 10 bases of the junction unmatched. Germline V gene sequence: CDR1 SGHDT, CDR2 YYEEEE. The CDR3 DNA reads TGTGCCAGCAGCTTGTATAAGCTAGCGGGGGAAATTGAGCAGTTCTTC. It codes for CASSLYKLAGEIEQFF.

The chain employs TRBV7-9 and TRBJ2-1; tentatively, D is TRBD1 (5 bases). CDR1 is SEHNR, CDR2 FQNEAQ, per germline (reference sequence). The CDR3 sequence is 12 residues long. The CDR3, as DNA: TGTGTCGGCAGGGCGGCGTACAATGAGCAGTTCTTC. Residues: CVGRAAYNEQFF.

This chain connects TRBV6-5 to TRBJ2-3, with D tentatively TRBD2 (8 bases). This CDR3 region has 15 residues. V was pared by 6 bases and J by 2 bases, with 15 bases between. The germline V gene encodes CDR1 MNHEY and CDR2 SVGAGI. CDR3 sequence reads: CASRAGGLDTDTQYF. Here the CDR3 DNA reads TGTGCCAGCAGGGCAGGGGGACTAGACACAGATACGCAGTATTTT.

CDR3 amino acids: CASRRWWAPEGNQPQHF. In DNA, the CDR3 is TGTGCCAGCAGACGCTGGTGGGCCCCGGAGGGCAATCAGCCCCAGCATTTT. This chain links TRBV2 with TRBJ1-5; D gene uncertain. This CDR3 is built from 17 residues. Germline loops: CDR1 SNHLY, CDR2 FYNNEI. The ends were cut back, 6 bases at V and 2 bases at J, with 20 bases in the middle.

Ten or more counts support this clonotype. The J gene is TRBJ2-5, the V gene TRBV20-1, with 8 bases aligning to TRBD2. The length of the CDR3 is 11 residues. V lost 5 bases to trimming and J lost 10 bases; unmatched junction nucleotides: 6. CDR1 and CDR2 (germline): DFQATT, SNEGSKA (reference sequence). For the CDR3, the DNA is TGCAGTGCTGATCCCGGGGGGGACCAGTACTTC. This translates into CSADPGGDQYF.

J is TRBJ2-3 and V is TRBV29-1, with 7 bases identical to TRBD2. The CDR3 loop spans 17 amino acids. In germline, CDR1 is SQVTM, CDR2 ANQGSEA. With 6 bases clipped from V and 4 bases from J, the junction kept 19 bases outside the gene matches. CDR3 nucleotide sequence: TGCAGCGTAGCGGGACGGCCTTTTGTCCGATCCCCAGATACGCAGTATTTT. Translated: CSVAGRPFVRSPDTQYF.

In the case of this clonotype: Since a much larger clone is just one base distant, this may be a read error. The rearrangement joins TRBV5-1 to TRBJ2-7, with 7 bases matching TRBD2. CDR3 length equals 12 residues. Germline values: CDR1 SGHRS, CDR2 YFSETQ. In nucleotides, the CDR3 is TGCTCCAGCAGCGGGGTAGACTACGAGCAGTACTTC. Translation: CSSSGVDYEQYF.

This clonotype was found a few times. This sequence joins TRBV20-1 and TRBJ2-3; D is unclear. The germline gives CDR1 DFQATT, CDR2 SNEGSKA (reference sequence). CDR3 length equals 15 residues. CDR3 sequence (DNA): TGCAGCGTGATATCGGAAGATTCATTAGTGAATACGCAGTATTTT. Translation gives CSVISEDSLVNTQYF.

By frequency in the sample, this clonotype is medium-sized. The chain employs TRBV29-1 and TRBJ1-2; a possible D gene is TRBD1 (5 bases). V lost 4 bases to trimming and J lost 3 bases, with 9 bases between them. The CDR3 contains 12 residues. Per the germline V gene, CDR1 is SQVTM and CDR2 is ANQGSEA. The CDR3 reads CSVVKGYYGYTF. CDR3 bases: TGCAGCGTTGTTAAGGGGTACTATGGCTACACCTTC.

This clonotype was observed a few times. A much larger clone differs from this one at a single base, so this may be a read error. The chain uses TRBV5-4 and TRBJ1-4, with TRBD1 matching over 7 bases. The V gene end was trimmed by 4 bases and the J gene end by 12 bases; junction bases not matched to a gene: 18. The CDR3 covers 16 residues. In germline, CDR1 is SGHNT, CDR2 YYREEE (reference sequence). The CDR3 DNA reads TGTGCCAGCAGCCCCCAGGGGGGGACCCGAGGGGAAGAACTGTTTTTT. Its translation is CASSPQGGTRGEELFF.

Remarks on this clonotype: Here the CDR3 omits its conserved ending phenylalanine or tryptophan, so a read error is the likely source. This rearrangement joins TRBV6-5 to TRBJ2-2; D remains ambiguous. The CDR3 contains 16 residues. Germline V gives CDR1 MNHEY, CDR2 SVGAGI. V was trimmed by 2 bases and J by 2 bases, leaving 12 bases between them. The chain's CDR3 is CASSYERARNTGELFY. The CDR3 nucleotides are TGTGCCAGCAGTTACGAACGGGCTCGAAACACCGGGGAGCTGTTTTAT.

Worth noting for this clonotype: The junction departs from germline at one end; a sequencing error may be responsible. The chain carries TRBV6-2 or TRBV6-3 and TRBJ1-5; 11 bases fit TRBD1. Germline-derived CDR1 and CDR2 are MNHEY and SVGEGT. The CDR3 has 15 residues. CDR3 sequence reads: CAGRAGTGGYRPQHF. DNA for the CDR3: TGTGCCGGCAGAGCCGGGACAGGGGGTTATCGGCCCCAGCATTTT.

This clonotype was recorded a few times. The chain combines TRBV20-1 with TRBJ2-7; TRBD1 agrees at 9 bases. In germline, CDR1 is DFQATT, CDR2 SNEGSKA (reference sequence). The trim removed 3 bases at V and 3 bases at J, leaving 9 bases unmatched. The length of the CDR3 is 15 residues. For the CDR3, the DNA is TGCAGTGCTAGCTTCGGGACAGGGTTAAACTACGAGCAGTACTTC. It encodes CSASFGTGLNYEQYF.

A word on this clonotype: One end of the junction fails to match germline, which may point to a read error. The chain's CDR3 is CASTSSFGQELAVNIGELFF. The CDR3 DNA follows: TGTGCCAGCACCTCCTCATTCGGCCAAGAGCTAGCGGTAAACATCGGGGAGCTGTTTTTT. The V gene is TRBV11-2, the J gene TRBJ2-2, with TRBD2 matching 7 bases. The germline CDR1 and CDR2 sequences are SGHAT and FQNNGV. This CDR3 region has 20 residues.

As to this clonotype: A junction boundary mismatches the germline segment, possibly from a read error. J is TRBJ2-7 and V is TRBV11-1; TRBD1 aligns across 9 bases. Germline CDR1 is SGHAT and CDR2 is FQDESV (reference sequence). The CDR3 runs 12 residues. CDR3 sequence (DNA): TGTGCCAGCAGTGGACAGGGGCGCGATCAGAACTTC. This encodes CASSGQGRDQNF.